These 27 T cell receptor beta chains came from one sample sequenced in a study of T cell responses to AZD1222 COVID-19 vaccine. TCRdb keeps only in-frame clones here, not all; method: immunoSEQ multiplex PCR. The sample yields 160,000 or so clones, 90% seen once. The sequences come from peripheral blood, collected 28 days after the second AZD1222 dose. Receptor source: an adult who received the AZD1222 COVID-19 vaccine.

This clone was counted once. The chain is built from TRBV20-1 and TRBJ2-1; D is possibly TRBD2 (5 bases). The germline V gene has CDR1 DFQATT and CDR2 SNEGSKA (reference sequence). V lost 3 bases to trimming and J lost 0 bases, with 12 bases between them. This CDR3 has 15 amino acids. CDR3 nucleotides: TGCAGTGCTAGTATGATAGCGAGCTCCTACAATGAGCAGTTCTTC. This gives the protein CSASMIASSYNEQFF.

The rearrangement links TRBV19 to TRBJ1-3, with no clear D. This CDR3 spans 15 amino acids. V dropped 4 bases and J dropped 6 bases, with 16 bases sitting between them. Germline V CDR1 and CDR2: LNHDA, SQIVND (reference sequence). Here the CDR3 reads CASSTDGVWENTIYF. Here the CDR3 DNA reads TGTGCCAGTAGTACGGACGGGGTCTGGGAAAACACCATATATTTT.

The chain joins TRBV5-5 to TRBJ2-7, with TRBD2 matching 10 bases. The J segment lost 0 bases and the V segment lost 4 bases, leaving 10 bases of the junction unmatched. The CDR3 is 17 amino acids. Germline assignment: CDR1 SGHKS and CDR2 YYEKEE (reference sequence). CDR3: CASSKGTGTSVSYEQYF. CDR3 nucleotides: TGTGCCAGCAGCAAGGGAACCGGGACTAGCGTCTCCTACGAGCAGTACTTC.

In DNA form, the CDR3 reads TGTGCCAGCAGCTTATGGGCAGGGGTAGCCGAGCAGTACTTC. Translation gives CASSLWAGVAEQYF. This chain joins TRBV11-2 and TRBJ2-7; maybe TRBD1 (6 bases). V was trimmed by 2 bases and J by 6 bases, leaving 14 bases between them. This CDR3 is 14 amino acids long. Germline CDR1 SGHAT, CDR2 FQNNGV.

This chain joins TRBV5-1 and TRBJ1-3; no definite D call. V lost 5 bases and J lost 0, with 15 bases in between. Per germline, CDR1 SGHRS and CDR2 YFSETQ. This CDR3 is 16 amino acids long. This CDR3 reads CASSRTDGNSGNTIYF. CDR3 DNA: TGCGCCAGCAGTCGAACCGACGGGAACTCTGGAAACACCATATATTTT.

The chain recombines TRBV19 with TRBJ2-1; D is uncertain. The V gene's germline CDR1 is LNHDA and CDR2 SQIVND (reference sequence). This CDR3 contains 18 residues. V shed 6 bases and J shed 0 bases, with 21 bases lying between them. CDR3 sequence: CASSPVGPITTSYNEQFF. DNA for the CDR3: TGTGCCAGTAGCCCTGTAGGGCCCATTACGACCTCCTACAATGAGCAGTTCTTC.

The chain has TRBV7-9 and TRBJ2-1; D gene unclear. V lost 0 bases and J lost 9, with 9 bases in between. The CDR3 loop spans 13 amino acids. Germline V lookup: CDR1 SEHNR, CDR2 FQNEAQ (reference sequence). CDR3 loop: CASSLALVSEQFF. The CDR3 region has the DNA TGTGCCAGCAGCTTAGCGTTGGTCTCTGAGCAGTTCTTC. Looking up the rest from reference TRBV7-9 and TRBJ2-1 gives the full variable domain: DTGVSQNPRHKITKRGQNVTFRCDPISEHNRLYWYRQTLGQGPEFLTYFQNEAQLEKSRLLSDRFSAERPKGSFSTLEIQRTEQGDSAMYLCASSLALVSEQFFGPGTRLTVL.

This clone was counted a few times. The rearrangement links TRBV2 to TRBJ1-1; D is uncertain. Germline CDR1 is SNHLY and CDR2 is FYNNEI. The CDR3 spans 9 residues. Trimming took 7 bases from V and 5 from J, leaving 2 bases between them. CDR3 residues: CASTTEAFF. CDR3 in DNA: TGTGCCAGCACAACTGAAGCTTTCTTT.

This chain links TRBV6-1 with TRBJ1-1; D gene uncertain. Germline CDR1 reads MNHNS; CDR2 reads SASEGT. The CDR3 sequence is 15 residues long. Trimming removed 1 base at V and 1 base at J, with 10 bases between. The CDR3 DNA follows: TGTGCCAGCAGTGAAGGCCACAGAAGGAACACTGAAGCTTTCTTT. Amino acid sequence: CASSEGHRRNTEAFF.

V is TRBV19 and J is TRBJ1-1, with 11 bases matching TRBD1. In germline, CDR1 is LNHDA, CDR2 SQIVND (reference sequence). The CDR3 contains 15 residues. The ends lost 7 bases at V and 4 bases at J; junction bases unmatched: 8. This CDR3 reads CASTRQGTGGTEAFF. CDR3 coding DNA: TGTGCCAGTACACGCCAGGGGACAGGGGGCACTGAAGCTTTCTTT.

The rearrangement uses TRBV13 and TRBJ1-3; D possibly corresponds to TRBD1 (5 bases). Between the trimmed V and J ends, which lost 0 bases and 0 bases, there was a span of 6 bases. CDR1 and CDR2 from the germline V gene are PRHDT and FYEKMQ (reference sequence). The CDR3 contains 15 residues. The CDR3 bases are TGTGCCAGCAGCTTAGGAGGGGACTCTGGAAACACCATATATTTT. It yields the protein CASSLGGDSGNTIYF.

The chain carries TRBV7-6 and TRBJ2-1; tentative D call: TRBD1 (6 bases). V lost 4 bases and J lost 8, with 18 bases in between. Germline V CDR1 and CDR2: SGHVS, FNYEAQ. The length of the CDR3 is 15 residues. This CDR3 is CASSSLTVRGHEQFF. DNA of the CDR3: TGTGCCAGCAGCTCGCTCACCGTCAGGGGTCATGAGCAGTTCTTC.

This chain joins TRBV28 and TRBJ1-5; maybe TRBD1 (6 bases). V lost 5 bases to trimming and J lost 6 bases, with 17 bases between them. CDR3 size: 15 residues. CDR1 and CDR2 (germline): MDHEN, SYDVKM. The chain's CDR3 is CASSVPGHTFQPQHF. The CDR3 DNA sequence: TGTGCCAGCAGTGTCCCGGGACACACCTTTCAGCCCCAGCATTTT.

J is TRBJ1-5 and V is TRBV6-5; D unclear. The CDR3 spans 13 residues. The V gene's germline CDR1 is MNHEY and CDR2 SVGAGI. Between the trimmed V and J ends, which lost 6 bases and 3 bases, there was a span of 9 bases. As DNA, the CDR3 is TGTGCCAGCAGCTCGGGCACCAATCAGCCCCAGCATTTT. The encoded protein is CASSSGTNQPQHF.

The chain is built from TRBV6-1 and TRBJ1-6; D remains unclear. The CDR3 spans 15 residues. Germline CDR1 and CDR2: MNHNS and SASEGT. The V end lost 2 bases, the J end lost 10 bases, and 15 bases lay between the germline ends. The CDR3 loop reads CASSERTLVGSPLHF. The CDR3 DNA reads TGTGCCAGCAGTGAAAGGACGTTGGTGGGGTCACCCCTCCACTTT.

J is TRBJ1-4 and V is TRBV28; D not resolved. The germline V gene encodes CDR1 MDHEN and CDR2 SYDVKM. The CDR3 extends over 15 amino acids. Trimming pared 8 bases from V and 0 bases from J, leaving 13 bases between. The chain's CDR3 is CASSAGGTTNEKLFF. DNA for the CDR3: TGTGCCAGCTCCGCCGGCGGGACAACTAATGAAAAACTGTTTTTT.

CDR3 in DNA: TGTGCCAGCAGGGTGGACGGCAGCTCTGGAAACACCATATATTTT. Its translation is CASRVDGSSGNTIYF. The rearrangement links TRBV27 to TRBJ1-3; D unresolved. Trimming removed 6 bases from V and 0 bases from J, with 12 bases in between. Looked up from germline, CDR1 is MNHEY and CDR2 is SMNVEV (reference sequence). CDR3 length: 15 residues.

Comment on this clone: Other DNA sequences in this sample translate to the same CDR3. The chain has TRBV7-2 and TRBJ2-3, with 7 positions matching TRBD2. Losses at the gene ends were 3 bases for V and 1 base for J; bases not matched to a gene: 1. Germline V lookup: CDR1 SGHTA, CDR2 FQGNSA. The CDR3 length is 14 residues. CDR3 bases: TGTGCCAGCAGCTTGGCGGGGGGCACAGATACGCAGTATTTT. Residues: CASSLAGGTDTQYF. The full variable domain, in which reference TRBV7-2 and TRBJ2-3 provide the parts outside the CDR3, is GAGVSQSPSNKVTEKGKDVELRCDPISGHTALYWYRQSLGQGLEFLIYFQGNSAPDKSGLPSDRFSAERTGGSVSTLTIQRTQQEDSAVYLCASSLAGGTDTQYFGPGTRLTVL.

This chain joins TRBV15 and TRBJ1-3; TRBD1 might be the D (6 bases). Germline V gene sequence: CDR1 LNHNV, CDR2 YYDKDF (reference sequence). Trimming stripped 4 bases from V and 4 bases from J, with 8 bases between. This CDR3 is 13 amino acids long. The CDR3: CATSNGQGNTIYF. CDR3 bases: TGTGCCACCAGCAACGGACAGGGAAACACCATATATTTT.

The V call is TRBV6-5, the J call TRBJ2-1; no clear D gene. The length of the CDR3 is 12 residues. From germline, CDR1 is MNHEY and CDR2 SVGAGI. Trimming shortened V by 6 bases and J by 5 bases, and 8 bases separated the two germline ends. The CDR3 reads CASRVTDNEQFF. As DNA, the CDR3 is TGTGCCAGCAGGGTGACTGACAATGAGCAGTTCTTC.

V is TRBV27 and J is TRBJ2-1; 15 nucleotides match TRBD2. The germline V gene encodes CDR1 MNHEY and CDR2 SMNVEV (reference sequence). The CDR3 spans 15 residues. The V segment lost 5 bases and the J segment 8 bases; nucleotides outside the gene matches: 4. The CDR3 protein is CASSTRTSGRDEQFF. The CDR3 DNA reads TGTGCCAGCAGTACCCGGACTAGCGGGAGGGATGAGCAGTTCTTC.

The chain's CDR3 is CASSSRLLAAYNEQFF. The CDR3 DNA follows: TGTGCCAGCAGTTCCCGTCTACTAGCGGCCTACAATGAGCAGTTCTTC. The rearrangement joins TRBV27 to TRBJ2-1; TRBD2 matches 8 bases. Germline CDR1 MNHEY, CDR2 SMNVEV (reference sequence). CDR3 length equals 16 residues. The ends lost 4 bases at V and 2 bases at J; junction bases unmatched: 7.

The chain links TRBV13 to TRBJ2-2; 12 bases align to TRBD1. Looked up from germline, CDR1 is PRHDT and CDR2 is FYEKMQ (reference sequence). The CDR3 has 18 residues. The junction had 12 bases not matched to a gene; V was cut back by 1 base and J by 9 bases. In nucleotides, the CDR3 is TGTGCCAGCAGCTTAGACTTTCGGGACAGGGGGCGCATCAGGGAGCTGTTTTTT. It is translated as CASSLDFRDRGRIRELFF.

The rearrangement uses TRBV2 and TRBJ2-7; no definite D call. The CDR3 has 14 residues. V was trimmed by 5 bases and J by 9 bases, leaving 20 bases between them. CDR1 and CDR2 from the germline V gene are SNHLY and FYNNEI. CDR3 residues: CASSKERFRQVQYF. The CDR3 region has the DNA TGTGCCAGCAGTAAGGAGAGGTTCCGGCAGGTGCAGTACTTC.

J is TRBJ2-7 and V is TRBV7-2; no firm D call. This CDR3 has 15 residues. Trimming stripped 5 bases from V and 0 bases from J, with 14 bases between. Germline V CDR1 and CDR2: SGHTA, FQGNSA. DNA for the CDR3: TGTGCCAGCAGCCCCCAAATGGCTACCTCCTACGAGCAGTACTTC. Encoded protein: CASSPQMATSYEQYF. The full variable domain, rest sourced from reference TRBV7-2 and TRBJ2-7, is GAGVSQSPSNKVTEKGKDVELRCDPISGHTALYWYRQSLGQGLEFLIYFQGNSAPDKSGLPSDRFSAERTGGSVSTLTIQRTQQEDSAVYLCASSPQMATSYEQYFGPGTRLTVT.

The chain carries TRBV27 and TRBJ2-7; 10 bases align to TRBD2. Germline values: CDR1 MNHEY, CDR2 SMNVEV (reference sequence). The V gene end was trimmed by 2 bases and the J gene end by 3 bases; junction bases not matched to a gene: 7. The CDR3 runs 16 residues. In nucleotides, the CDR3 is TGTGCCAGCAGTTTAAGGGCTAGCGGGAGTTTCTACGAGCAGTACTTC. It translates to CASSLRASGSFYEQYF.

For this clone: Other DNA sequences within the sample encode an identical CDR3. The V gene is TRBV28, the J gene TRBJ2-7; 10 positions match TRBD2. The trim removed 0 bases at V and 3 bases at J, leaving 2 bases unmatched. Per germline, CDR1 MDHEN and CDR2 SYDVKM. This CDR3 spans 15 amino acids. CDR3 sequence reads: CASSLWASGSYEQYF. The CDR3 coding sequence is TGTGCCAGCAGTTTATGGGCTAGCGGGAGCTACGAGCAGTACTTC.